Given below is one TCR beta chain in context. This entry is derived from a study of technical replicates of blood from a handful of donors. The CDR3 sequence is 16 residues long. Germline V gene lookup returns CDR1 SNHLY and CDR2 FYNNEI. V dropped 6 bases and J dropped 8 bases, with 25 bases sitting between them. Profiled with immunoSEQ multiplex PCR; TCRdb holds only in-frame clones, not every one. The data show about 75,000 clones, 92% seen once. The chain employs TRBV2 and TRBJ1-1; tentative D call: TRBD1 (6 bases). Sequenced sample: T cells isolated from PBMCs. This clonotype was sampled from a human donor in good health. The CDR3 loop is CASSPLTDSSVREAFF. In DNA, the CDR3 is TGTGCCAGCAGCCCCCTTACGGACAGCTCCGTCCGGGAAGCTTTCTTT.